One sample yielded the 31 T cell receptor beta chains listed below, sequenced in a study of blood T cell repertoires in COVID-19. This table comes from immunoSEQ multiplex PCR, and its TCRdb copy is limited to in-frame clones, with some not included. This repertoire shows around 270,000 clones, about 86% found once; its top ten account for approximately 15%. Sequenced sample: peripheral blood. These receptors all come from a person aged 65 to 85 with COVID-19, enrolled during active disease.

Regarding this clone: An end of the junction differs from the germline gene, which may be a read error. This CDR3 is also generated by other DNA sequences in the sample. The gene calls are TRBV18 and TRBJ2-7; D remains unclear. Germline CDR1 and CDR2: KGHSH and LQKENI. The CDR3 length is 12 residues. The CDR3 is CASSPPSHEQYF. The DNA of the CDR3 is TGTGCCAGCTCCCCCCCCTCCCACGAGCAGTACTTC.

The chain carries TRBV7-3 and TRBJ1-2; TRBD1 aligns across 8 bases. The CDR3 is made up of 13 amino acids. Trimming at V came to 6 bases and at J to 6 bases, leaving 6 bases not matched to a gene. Germline CDR1 SGHTA, CDR2 FQGTGA. This chain's CDR3 is CASSFRGRDGYTF. Written as DNA, the CDR3 is TGTGCCAGCAGTTTCAGGGGGCGGGATGGCTACACCTTC.

This chain joins TRBV28 and TRBJ1-5; no firm D call. CDR3 length: 16 amino acids. Germline assignment: CDR1 MDHEN and CDR2 SYDVKM. V lost 4 bases and J lost 6, with 19 bases in between. Here the CDR3 reads CASSWGGGLPGQPQHF. CDR3 sequence (DNA): TGTGCCAGCAGTTGGGGTGGAGGGCTTCCGGGTCAGCCCCAGCATTTT. The whole variable domain, remainder taken from reference TRBV28 and TRBJ1-5, is DVKVTQSSRYLVKRTGEKVFLECVQDMDHENMFWYRQDPGLGLRLIYFSYDVKMKEKGDIPEGYSVSREKKERFSLILESASTNQTSMYLCASSWGGGLPGQPQHFGDGTRLSIL.

The chain recombines TRBV4-3 with TRBJ2-3; 7 positions agree with TRBD1. There are 16 residues in the CDR3. Germline CDR1 and CDR2: LGHNA and YSLEER. J gave up 0 bases and V 1 base, and 4 bases lay outside the gene matches. CDR3 sequence (DNA): TGCGCCAGCAGCCAAGCGGCAGGGGGTAGCACAGATACGCAGTATTTT. Protein product: CASSQAAGGSTDTQYF.

CDR3 sequence: CASSQDGTSNYGYTF. The CDR3 bases are TGCGCCAGCAGCCAAGATGGGACAAGTAACTATGGCTACACCTTC. The V and J genes are TRBV4-3 and TRBJ1-2; TRBD1 is a possible D gene (6 bases). The ends were cut back, 0 bases at V and 1 base at J, with 9 bases in the middle. This CDR3 is built from 15 residues. Germline loops: CDR1 LGHNA, CDR2 YSLEER.

This chain joins TRBV27 and TRBJ1-3, with a weak D call TRBD1 (5 bases). Germline V gives CDR1 MNHEY, CDR2 SMNVEV (reference sequence). V was pared by 5 bases and J by 1 base, with 9 bases between. The CDR3 length is 14 residues. CDR3 residues: CASSPGFSGNTIYF. The CDR3 DNA sequence: TGTGCCAGCAGTCCAGGGTTTTCTGGAAACACCATATATTTT.

This clone was recorded only once. The chain couples TRBV7-3 to TRBJ2-2; 9 positions match TRBD1. CDR3 length: 15 amino acids. CDR1 and CDR2 from the germline V gene are SGHTA and FQGTGA. J gave up 4 bases and V 4 bases, and 4 bases lay outside the gene matches. Here the CDR3 DNA reads TGTGCCAGCAGCTCTGCGACAGGGGGCACCGGGGAGCTGTTTTTT. It translates to CASSSATGGTGELFF. The whole variable domain, remainder taken from reference TRBV7-3 and TRBJ2-2, is GAGVSQTPSNKVTEKGKYVELRCDPISGHTALYWYRQSLGQGPEFLIYFQGTGAADDSGLPNDRFFAVRPEGSVSTLKIQRTERGDSAVYLCASSSATGGTGELFFGEGSRLTVL.

The V call is TRBV5-1, the J call TRBJ2-5; D is unclear. The CDR3 runs to 11 residues. The V gene lost 3 bases and the J gene lost 5 bases, with 5 bases spanning the gap. The germline V gene has CDR1 SGHRS and CDR2 YFSETQ. For the CDR3, the DNA is TGCGCCAGCAGCTCGCAGGAGACCCAGTACTTC. Its translation is CASSSQETQYF.

The V call is TRBV28, the J call TRBJ1-6; D is uncertain. The CDR3 runs 16 residues. The V end was cut by 8 bases, the J end by 7 bases, with 21 bases between. The germline V gene encodes CDR1 MDHEN and CDR2 SYDVKM. The CDR3: CASVPQAGRENSPLHF. CDR3 in DNA: TGTGCCAGCGTTCCCCAGGCCGGACGGGAAAATTCACCCCTCCACTTT.

Only a few counts were recorded for this clone. The gene calls are TRBV7-2 and TRBJ1-1; 7 bases align to TRBD1. This CDR3 region has 14 residues. Germline V gene sequence: CDR1 SGHTA, CDR2 FQGNSA. The V gene end was trimmed by 4 bases and the J gene end by 7 bases; junction bases not matched to a gene: 9. In DNA, the CDR3 is TGTGCCAGCAGCTACGACAGGGTAATCGTTGAAGCTTTCTTT. Its protein product is CASSYDRVIVEAFF. Based on the CDR3 plus reference TRBV7-2 and TRBJ1-1, the full variable domain is GAGVSQSPSNKVTEKGKDVELRCDPISGHTALYWYRQSLGQGLEFLIYFQGNSAPDKSGLPSDRFSAERTGGSVSTLTIQRTQQEDSAVYLCASSYDRVIVEAFFGQGTRLTVV.

V and J are TRBV28 and TRBJ2-7; D possibly corresponds to TRBD1 (7 bases). V was trimmed by 6 bases and J by 4 bases, leaving 13 bases between them. Germline CDR1 and CDR2: MDHEN and SYDVKM. The CDR3 has 13 residues. The CDR3 reads CASSHQGGYEQYF. CDR3 bases: TGTGCCAGCAGCCATCAGGGGGGATACGAGCAGTACTTC.

V gene TRBV15 combines with J gene TRBJ2-2; D possibly corresponds to TRBD1 (6 bases). CDR1 is LNHNV and CDR2 is YYDKDF in the germline V gene (reference sequence). V lost 5 bases and J 2 bases, leaving 15 bases between the germline ends. This CDR3 is built from 16 residues. CDR3 bases: TGTGCCACCAGCTTAGAACAGGGCCCAAACACCGGGGAGCTGTTTTTT. Protein product: CATSLEQGPNTGELFF.

The CDR3 is CASSEGQNTGELFF. DNA for the CDR3: TGTGCCAGCAGCGAAGGACAGAACACCGGGGAGCTGTTTTTT. The genes are TRBV5-6 and TRBJ2-2; the D gene is possibly TRBD1 (5 bases). V lost 4 bases and J lost 1, with 8 bases in between. CDR1 is SGHDT and CDR2 is YYEEEE in the germline V gene. The CDR3 contains 14 residues.

The rearrangement links TRBV4-3 to TRBJ1-4; no clear D gene. V dropped 2 bases and J dropped 6 bases, with 13 bases sitting between them. From germline, CDR1 is LGHNA and CDR2 YSLEER. This CDR3 has 15 amino acids. The CDR3 DNA sequence: TGCGCCAGCAGCCAATACGGGGTTCTGGATGAAAAACTGTTTTTT. Amino acids: CASSQYGVLDEKLFF.

This clone was recorded once. The chain couples TRBV6-5 to TRBJ1-5; TRBD1 aligns across 7 bases. The CDR3 contains 15 residues. Germline CDR1 MNHEY, CDR2 SVGAGI. After removal of 5 bases from V and 0 bases from J, the junction contained 4 bases not matched to a gene. The CDR3 is CASSTGVYSNQPQHF. Here the CDR3 DNA reads TGTGCCAGCAGTACAGGGGTGTATAGCAATCAGCCCCAGCATTTT.

This clone was seen a few times. The chain joins TRBV5-1 to TRBJ2-1; D not certain. The germline V and J ends were trimmed by 0 bases and 6 bases, with 7 bases remaining between them. The CDR3 consists of 13 residues. From germline, CDR1 is SGHRS and CDR2 YFSETQ. The CDR3 spells CASSLALSNEQFF. The CDR3 nucleotides read TGCGCCAGCAGCTTGGCCCTCTCCAATGAGCAGTTCTTC.

The CDR3 loop is CASSISHEDQPQHF. CDR3 DNA sequence: TGTGCCAGTAGTATCTCTCATGAGGATCAGCCCCAGCATTTT. This rearrangement joins TRBV19 to TRBJ1-5; D not certain. The CDR3 is 14 amino acids. V dropped 3 bases and J dropped 5 bases, with 11 bases sitting between them. Germline V lookup: CDR1 LNHDA, CDR2 SQIVND (reference sequence).

The chain employs TRBV25-1 and TRBJ1-6, with D maybe TRBD1 (5 bases). Germline assignment: CDR1 MGHDK and CDR2 SYGVNS. V was clipped by 5 bases and J by 10 bases, with 18 bases between them. The CDR3 has 15 residues. The CDR3 DNA is TGTGCCAGCAGTAACGCTGCCGGGGGGGGGTCACCCCTCCACTTT. Translated: CASSNAAGGGSPLHF.

The table lists this clone with a few counts. The chain carries TRBV28 and TRBJ2-7; the match to TRBD1 covers 8 bases. CDR1 MDHEN and CDR2 SYDVKM come from the germline V gene. The CDR3 is 12 amino acids. The junction had 5 bases not matched to a gene; V was cut back by 10 bases and J by 3 bases. CDR3 amino acids: CATGQGIYEQYF. CDR3 DNA sequence: TGTGCCACAGGACAGGGAATCTACGAGCAGTACTTC.

This chain connects TRBV6-2 or TRBV6-3 to TRBJ2-1, with 8 bases matching TRBD2. Germline loops: CDR1 MNHEY, CDR2 SVGEGT. V lost 6 bases to trimming and J lost 0 bases; unmatched junction nucleotides: 22. CDR3 size: 21 residues. CDR3 bases: TGTGCCAGCAGCACCGGTCCAGCGGGGGACCTAACCAGCGGCTCCTACAATGAGCAGTTCTTC. As protein: CASSTGPAGDLTSGSYNEQFF.

This sequence joins TRBV28 and TRBJ1-4, with D hard to call. The CDR3 is made up of 11 amino acids. Germline CDR1 and CDR2: MDHEN and SYDVKM. Trimming took 6 bases from V and 9 from J, leaving 8 bases between them. The CDR3 protein is CASRGNQKLFF. The CDR3 bases are TGTGCCAGCAGGGGCAATCAAAAACTGTTTTTT. The full variable domain, its missing parts supplied by reference TRBV28 and TRBJ1-4, is DVKVTQSSRYLVKRTGEKVFLECVQDMDHENMFWYRQDPGLGLRLIYFSYDVKMKEKGDIPEGYSVSREKKERFSLILESASTNQTSMYLCASRGNQKLFFGSGTQLSVL.

This sequence joins TRBV30 and TRBJ1-1; 9 bases fit TRBD1. V was pared by 2 bases and J by 0 bases, with 10 bases of the junction left unmatched. The CDR3 extends over 17 amino acids. The germline V gene has CDR1 GTSNPN and CDR2 SVGIG (reference sequence). The CDR3 is CAWSRDRDPSMNTEAFF. The DNA for the CDR3 is TGTGCCTGGAGTAGGGACAGGGATCCCAGCATGAACACTGAAGCTTTCTTT. Using reference TRBV30 and TRBJ1-1 for the parts outside the CDR3, the full variable domain is SQTIHQWPATLVQPVGSPLSLECTVEGTSNPNLYWYRQAAGRGLQLLFYSVGIGQISSEVPQNLSASRPQDRQFILSSKKLLLSDSGFYLCAWSRDRDPSMNTEAFFGQGTRLTVV.

The rearrangement joins TRBV9 to TRBJ2-7; D is possibly TRBD1 (7 bases). Germline assignment: CDR1 SGDLS and CDR2 YYNGEE. CDR3 length: 15 amino acids. Trimming shortened V by 4 bases and J by 3 bases, and 17 bases separated the two germline ends. DNA for the CDR3: TGTGCCAGCAGCCCACTCAGACAGGGAGGCTACGAGCAGTACTTC. This gives the protein CASSPLRQGGYEQYF.

The rearrangement uses TRBV11-3 and TRBJ1-3; 7 positions agree with TRBD1. The V gene's germline CDR1 is SGHNT and CDR2 YENEEA. With V trimmed by 8 bases and J by 0 bases, 7 bases remained unmatched. CDR3 size: 15 residues. The CDR3 here is CASARDSNSGNTIYF. The DNA for the CDR3 is TGTGCCAGCGCCCGGGACAGCAACTCTGGAAACACCATATATTTT. Full variable domain (remainder filled in from reference TRBV11-3 and TRBJ1-3): EAGVVQSPRYKIIEKKQPVAFWCNPISGHNTLYWYLQNLGQGPELLIRYENEEAVDDSQLPKDRFSAERLKGVDSTLKIQPAELGDSAVYLCASARDSNSGNTIYFGEGSWLTVV.

V and J are TRBV3-1 (or the pseudogene TRBV3-2) and TRBJ1-4, with D maybe TRBD1 (5 bases). Germline assignment: CDR1 LGHDT and CDR2 YNNKEL (reference sequence). V gave up 0 bases and J gave up 1 base, with 6 bases separating them. This CDR3 is 15 amino acids long. CDR3 sequence: CASSQERGTNEKLFF. CDR3 DNA sequence: TGTGCCAGCAGCCAAGAAAGGGGAACTAATGAAAAACTGTTTTTT.

This clone was picked up a small number of times. The chain is built from TRBV21-1 and TRBJ2-7; the tabulated D call, TRBD1, remains unverified against the DNA. TRBV21-1 represents a pseudogene. This CDR3 comprises 14 residues. The CDR3: CASSKEGGTYEQYF. CDR3 in DNA: TGTGCCAGCAGCAAAGAAGGGGGCACCTACGAGCAGTACTTC.

V usage is TRBV9 and J usage is TRBJ1-1; D gene unclear. From germline, CDR1 is SGDLS and CDR2 YYNGEE. The CDR3 spans 13 residues. The germline V and J ends were trimmed by 0 bases and 2 bases, with 5 bases remaining between them. The CDR3 region is CASSVVSNTEAFF. DNA of the CDR3: TGTGCCAGCAGCGTAGTAAGCAACACTGAAGCTTTCTTT. Supplemented by reference TRBV9 and TRBJ1-1, the full variable domain reads DSGVTQTPKHLITATGQRVTLRCSPRSGDLSVYWYQQSLDQGLQFLIQYYNGEERAKGNILERFSAQQFPDLHSELNLSSLELGDSALYFCASSVVSNTEAFFGQGTRLTVV.

The V and J genes are TRBV5-6 and TRBJ2-7; D may be TRBD1 (6 bases). Trimming shortened V by 2 bases and J by 1 base, and 7 bases separated the two germline ends. The CDR3 is made up of 13 amino acids. Germline CDR1 is SGHDT and CDR2 is YYEEEE. The CDR3, as DNA: TGTGCCAGCAGCTTCACAGGGTCCTACGAGCAGTACTTC. It translates to CASSFTGSYEQYF.

CDR3 region: CASKGALSSYNSPLHF. Written as DNA, the CDR3 is TGTGCCAGCAAGGGAGCCCTGAGCTCCTATAATTCACCCCTCCACTTT. The V call is TRBV27, the J call TRBJ1-6; D not certain. Germline V CDR1 and CDR2: MNHEY, SMNVEV (reference sequence). The V and J ends lost 7 bases and 0 bases respectively, with 13 bases between them. This CDR3 is 16 amino acids long.

The rearrangement links TRBV5-6 to TRBJ2-3; 11 positions agree with TRBD2. V shed 4 bases, J shed 3 bases, and the junction held 4 bases outside the gene matches. The CDR3 contains 15 residues. Looked up from germline, CDR1 is SGHDT and CDR2 is YYEEEE. The CDR3 nucleotides are TGTGCCAGCAGCGTTAGCGGGGGGGCGACAGATACGCAGTATTTT. Translating it yields CASSVSGGATDTQYF.

V is TRBV7-8 and J is TRBJ2-7, with no clear D. From germline, CDR1 is SGHVS and CDR2 FQNEAQ. The CDR3 extends over 14 amino acids. Trimming removed 5 bases from V and 5 bases from J, with 16 bases in between. The CDR3 nucleotides read TGTGCCAGCAGCCCCAACCCCCGCCACAACGAGCAGTACTTC. Encoded protein: CASSPNPRHNEQYF.